This T cell receptor beta chain was sequenced in a study of early T cells in non-severe SARS-CoV-2 infection. TCRdb reanalysed the 5' RACE reads using MiXCR and keeps one entry per CDR3 protein. The sample holds 45,000 or so distinct CDR3 sequences; about 23% are singletons and the top ten take just over 4.5%. Details on this clonotype: The junction and the germline gene differ at one end; a read error may be behind it.

This CDR3 has 13 amino acids. Germline V gene lookup returns CDR1 SGHTA and CDR2 FQGTGA. This rearrangement joins TRBV7-3 to TRBJ1-1; D uncertain. This material consisted of whole blood, taken at baseline. This receptor was identified in an adult who was a healthcare worker with PCR-confirmed SARS-CoV-2 infection or an uninfected control (not recorded which). The CDR3 nucleotides are TGTGCCAGCAGCTATCAATCGAACACGGAAGCTTTCTTT. Protein sequence: CASSYQSNTEAFF.